The source of this T cell receptor beta chain is a study of radiotherapy plus CTLA-4 blockade in lung cancer. This clone was counted only a few times. Repertoires were generated with immunoSEQ multiplex PCR, while TCRdb's copy carries only in-frame clones and drops some. The sample records tens of thousands of clones, approximately 78% being singletons. Trimming left V 4 bases short and J 14 bases short, with 18 bases between. The V gene's germline CDR1 is MNHEY and CDR2 SVGAGI. CDR3 length: 14 residues. The sample in question was peripheral blood, obtained from a patient treated with radiotherapy plus ipilimumab. This chain joins TRBV6-5 and TRBJ1-6, with D possibly matching TRBD1 (5 bases). The receptor was isolated from a human donor with non-small cell lung cancer who had stable disease on radiotherapy plus ipilimumab. The CDR3 protein is CASSSQVLLPSLHF. Here the CDR3 DNA reads TGTGCCAGCAGTTCACAGGTCCTCCTCCCATCCCTCCACTTT.